This entry features one T cell receptor beta chain sequence. Antigen specificity is unknown. Deletions cut 0 bases from V and 4 bases from J, with 13 bases between. The CDR3 runs 16 residues. CDR1 LGHNA and CDR2 YSLEER come from the germline V gene. Separate cDNA molecules each had unique molecular identifiers attached to them. Each CDR3 protein gets one entry after TCRdb re-called the 5' RACE reads with MiXCR. Of about 76,000 distinct CDR3 sequences in the sample, around 15% were seen once. The sample is drawn from a study of early T cells in non-severe SARS-CoV-2 infection. Study-level background: Sequencing of bulk RNA from unsorted whole blood was done, without chain pairing.

Whole-study results and caveats: Anti-spike CD8 responses were favored by VDJdb matching, which missed private and CD4 specificities.

The TCR comes from an adult who was a healthcare worker with PCR-confirmed SARS-CoV-2 infection or an uninfected control (not recorded which). V usage is TRBV4-3 and J usage is TRBJ2-1; a possible D gene is TRBD2 (5 bases). Sequencing was performed on whole blood. In DNA form, the CDR3 reads TGCGCCAGCAGCCAAGAAGGTCTAGCCCAATACAATGAGCAGTTCTTC. It specifies CASSQEGLAQYNEQFF.